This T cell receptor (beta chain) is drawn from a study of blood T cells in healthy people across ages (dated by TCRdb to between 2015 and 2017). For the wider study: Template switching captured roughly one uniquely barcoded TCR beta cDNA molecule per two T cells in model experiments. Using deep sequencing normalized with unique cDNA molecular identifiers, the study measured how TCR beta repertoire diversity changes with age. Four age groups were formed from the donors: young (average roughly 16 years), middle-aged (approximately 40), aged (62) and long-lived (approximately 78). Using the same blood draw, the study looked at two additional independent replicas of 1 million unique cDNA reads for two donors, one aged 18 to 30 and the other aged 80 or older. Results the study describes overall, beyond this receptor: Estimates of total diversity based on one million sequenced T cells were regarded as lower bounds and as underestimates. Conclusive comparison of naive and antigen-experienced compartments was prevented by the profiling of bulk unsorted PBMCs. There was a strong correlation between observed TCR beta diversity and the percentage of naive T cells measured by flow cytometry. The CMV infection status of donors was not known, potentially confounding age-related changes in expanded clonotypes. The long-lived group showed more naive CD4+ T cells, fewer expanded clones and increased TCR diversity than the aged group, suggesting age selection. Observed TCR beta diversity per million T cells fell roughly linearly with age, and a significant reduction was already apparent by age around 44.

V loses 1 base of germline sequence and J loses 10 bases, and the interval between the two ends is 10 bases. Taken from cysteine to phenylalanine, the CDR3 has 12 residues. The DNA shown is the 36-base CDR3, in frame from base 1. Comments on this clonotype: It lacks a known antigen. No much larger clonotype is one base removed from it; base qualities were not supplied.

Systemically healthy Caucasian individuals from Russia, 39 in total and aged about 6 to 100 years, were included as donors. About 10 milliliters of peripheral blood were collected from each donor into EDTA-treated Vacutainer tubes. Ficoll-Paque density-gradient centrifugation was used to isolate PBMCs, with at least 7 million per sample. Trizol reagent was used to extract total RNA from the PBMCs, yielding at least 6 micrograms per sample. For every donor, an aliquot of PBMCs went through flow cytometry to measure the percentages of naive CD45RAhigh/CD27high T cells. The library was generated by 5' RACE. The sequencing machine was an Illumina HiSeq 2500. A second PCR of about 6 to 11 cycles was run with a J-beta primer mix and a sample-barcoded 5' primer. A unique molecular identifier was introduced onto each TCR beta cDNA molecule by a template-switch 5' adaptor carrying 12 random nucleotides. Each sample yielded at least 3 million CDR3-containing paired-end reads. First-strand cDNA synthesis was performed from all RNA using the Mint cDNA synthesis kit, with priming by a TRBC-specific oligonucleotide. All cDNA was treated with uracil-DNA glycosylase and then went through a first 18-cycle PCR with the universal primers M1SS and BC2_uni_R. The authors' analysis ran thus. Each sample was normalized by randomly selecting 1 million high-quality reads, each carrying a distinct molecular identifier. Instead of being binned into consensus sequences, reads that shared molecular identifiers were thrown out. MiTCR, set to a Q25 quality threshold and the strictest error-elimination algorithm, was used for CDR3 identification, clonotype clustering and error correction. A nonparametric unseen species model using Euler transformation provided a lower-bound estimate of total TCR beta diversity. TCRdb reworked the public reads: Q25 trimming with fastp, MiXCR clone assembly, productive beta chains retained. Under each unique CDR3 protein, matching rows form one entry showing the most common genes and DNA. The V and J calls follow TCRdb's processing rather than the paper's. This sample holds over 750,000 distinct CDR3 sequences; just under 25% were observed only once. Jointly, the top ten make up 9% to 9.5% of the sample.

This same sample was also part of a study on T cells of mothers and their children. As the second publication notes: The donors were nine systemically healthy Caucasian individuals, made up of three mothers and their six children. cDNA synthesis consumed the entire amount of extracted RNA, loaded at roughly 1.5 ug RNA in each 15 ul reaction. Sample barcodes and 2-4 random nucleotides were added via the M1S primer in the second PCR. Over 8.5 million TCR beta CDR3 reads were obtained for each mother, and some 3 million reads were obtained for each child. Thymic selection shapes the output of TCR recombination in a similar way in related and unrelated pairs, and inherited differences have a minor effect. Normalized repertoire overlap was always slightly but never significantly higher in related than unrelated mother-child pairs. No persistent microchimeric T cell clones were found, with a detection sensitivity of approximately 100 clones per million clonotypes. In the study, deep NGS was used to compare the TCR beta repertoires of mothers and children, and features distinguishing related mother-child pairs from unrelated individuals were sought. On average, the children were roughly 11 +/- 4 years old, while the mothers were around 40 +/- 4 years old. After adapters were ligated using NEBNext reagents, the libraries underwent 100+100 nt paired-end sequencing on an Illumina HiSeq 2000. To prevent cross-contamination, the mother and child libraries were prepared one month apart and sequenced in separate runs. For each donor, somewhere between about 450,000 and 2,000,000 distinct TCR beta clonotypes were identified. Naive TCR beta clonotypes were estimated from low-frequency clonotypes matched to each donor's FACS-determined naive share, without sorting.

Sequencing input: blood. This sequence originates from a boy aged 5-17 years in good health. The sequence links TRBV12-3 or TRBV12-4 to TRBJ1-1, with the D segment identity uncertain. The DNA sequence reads TGTGCCAGCAGTTTAGATCGGCCGGCAGCTTTCTTT. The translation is CASSLDRPAAFF.